This entry is about one TCR beta chain. CD8 cells regarded as naive lacked CD45RO, were positively chosen for CCR7, and omitted terminally differentiated effector memory CD45RA+ cells. The data were produced by immunoSEQ multiplex PCR, yet TCRdb's version contains in-frame clones alone and is incomplete. This table holds about 2.1 million clones, about 92% found once. These data belong to a study of shared clonotypes between healthy human individuals. Sequencing was done on a sample of naive CD8+ T cells from PBMCs. This receptor was identified in a man between 18 and 35 years old in good health. Some clones in this sample may be carry-over from other donors' samples.

CDR3 residues: CASSPGPGGKTQYF. In DNA, the CDR3 is TGTGCCAGCAGCCCCGGCCCAGGGGGCAAGACCCAGTACTTC. The chain couples TRBV13 to TRBJ2-5; TRBD1 aligns across 8 bases. The ends lost 5 bases at V and 6 bases at J; junction bases unmatched: 8. CDR1 is PRHDT, CDR2 FYEKMQ, per germline (reference sequence). The CDR3 covers 14 residues.